A selection of T cell receptor beta chains follows, all from one sample in a study of cytomegalovirus exposure and HLA in healthy donors. Method: immunoSEQ multiplex PCR; TCRdb's copy keeps in-frame clones and lacks some. This sample yields about 66,000 clones, of which around 97% are seen a single time; around 1.6% belongs to the top ten. Material: PBMCs. These receptors all stem from a woman aged 18-29 years in good health and CMV-seropositive. Each CDR3 is given with its conserved first and last residue. Fields, in order: clone size, D gene, J gene, V gene, CDR3 protein, CDR3 DNA. A D gene is named only where the DNA matches it firmly. Where a row states a size, it is once, few, many or the class of an expanded clone; other rows omit it.

>once|-|TRBJ2-5|TRBV29-1
CSVVQGEEETQYF
TGCAGCGTGGTCCAAGGTGAGGAAGAGACCCAGTACTTC
>-|-|TRBJ2-2|TRBV28
CASTSDREGGELFF
TGTGCCAGCACCTCGGACAGGGAGGGCGGGGAGCTGTTTTTT
>once|TRBD2|TRBJ2-5|TRBV6-5
CASSYLGGVKETQYF
TGTGCCAGCAGTTACCTCGGGGGGGTTAAAGAGACCCAGTACTTC
>-|-|TRBJ1-1|TRBV27
CASSIREEYTEAFF
TGTGCCAGCAGTATCAGGGAGGAGTACACTGAAGCTTTCTTT
>-|TRBD2|TRBJ2-1|TRBV9
CASSSHSGRNYNEQFF
TGTGCCAGCAGCTCCCATAGCGGGAGGAACTACAATGAGCAGTTCTTC
>-|-|TRBJ2-5|TRBV25-1
CASSESLFGETQYF
TGTGCCAGCAGTGAATCGCTATTCGGGGAGACCCAGTACTTC
>-|TRBD1|TRBJ2-7|TRBV7-9
CASSFTGDIYEQYF
TGTGCCAGCAGCTTTACAGGGGACATCTACGAGCAGTACTTC
>-|TRBD1|TRBJ1-2|TRBV6-1
CASSEDRAVGYGYTF
TGTGCCAGCAGTGAGGACAGGGCAGTAGGCTATGGCTACACCTTC
>-|TRBD2|TRBJ2-7|TRBV7-8
CASSSGTSGPYEQYF
TGTGCCAGCAGCTCCGGGACTAGCGGACCCTACGAGCAGTACTTC
>-|TRBD1|TRBJ2-1|TRBV7-2
CASSLVTGASSYNEQFF
TGTGCCAGCAGCCTAGTGACAGGGGCGAGCTCCTACAATGAGCAGTTCTTC
>-|-|TRBJ1-1|TRBV27
CASSLSPPKGGAGAFF
TGTGCCAGCAGTTTATCCCCCCCCAAAGGAGGGGCAGGCGCTTTCTTT
>-|TRBD1|TRBJ2-7|TRBV18
CASSPRQGGIIYEQYF
TGTGCCAGCTCACCTCGACAGGGGGGGATAATCTACGAGCAGTACTTC
>-|TRBD1|TRBJ1-5|TRBV10-3
CAISDRAYQPQHF
TGTGCCATCAGCGACAGGGCTTACCAGCCCCAGCATTTT
>-|-|TRBJ2-7|TRBV7-9
CASSLRDYEQYF
TGTGCCAGCAGCTTAAGAGACTACGAGCAGTACTTC
>-|TRBD1|TRBJ2-5|TRBV5-1
CASSLVFEGAETQYF
TGCGCCAGCAGCTTGGTGTTCGAGGGGGCGGAGACCCAGTACTTC
>-|-|TRBJ2-5|TRBV4-1
CASSQVSTGETQYF
TGCGCCAGCAGCCAAGTCTCCACGGGAGAGACCCAGTACTTC
>-|TRBD2|TRBJ2-1|TRBV29-1
CSVEVAGEAGNNEQFF
TGCAGCGTTGAGGTAGCGGGAGAGGCGGGAAACAATGAGCAGTTCTTC
>-|TRBD1|TRBJ2-4|TRBV10-3
CAISESGAGGAKNIQYF
TGTGCCATCAGTGAGTCAGGGGCAGGGGGAGCCAAAAACATTCAGTACTTC
>-|-|TRBJ2-3|TRBV29-1
CSVEGAVTDTQYF
TGCAGCGTTGAGGGGGCTGTTACAGATACGCAGTATTTT
>once|TRBD1|TRBJ2-4|TRBV10-1
CASSRTGGRNIQYF
TGCGCCAGCAGTAGGACAGGGGGCAGGAACATTCAGTACTTC
>-|TRBD1|TRBJ1-5|TRBV19
CASSLTGGQPQHF
TGTGCCAGTAGTCTGACAGGGGGCCAGCCCCAGCATTTT
>-|-|TRBJ1-5|TRBV11-1
CASSLDGDSNQPQHF
TGTGCCAGCAGCTTAGACGGGGATAGCAATCAGCCCCAGCATTTT
>-|-|TRBJ1-1|TRBV2
CATLTRWAFF
TGTGCCACTCTTACCCGGTGGGCTTTCTTT
>-|-|TRBJ2-7|TRBV21-1
CASSKSTGGRHEQYF
TGTGCCAGCAGCAAAAGTACAGGGGGGAGGCACGAGCAGTACTTC
>-|TRBD1|TRBJ1-1|TRBV27
CASSPWTGGNTEAFF
TGTGCCAGCAGTCCGTGGACAGGGGGCAACACTGAAGCTTTCTTT
>-|-|TRBJ1-3|TRBV5-6
CASSNDRNPGNTIYF
TGTGCCAGCAGCAACGACAGGAACCCTGGAAACACCATATATTTT
>-|-|TRBJ1-1|TRBV2
CASSEGQADTEAFF
TGTGCCAGCAGTGAAGGGCAGGCCGACACTGAAGCTTTCTTT
>-|TRBD2|TRBJ2-5|TRBV5-5
CASSWGQRGEGETQYF
TGTGCCAGCAGCTGGGGACAGCGGGGGGAGGGAGAGACCCAGTACTTC
>-|TRBD1|TRBJ1-1|TRBV5-4
CASSPGQGRTEAFF
TGTGCCAGCAGCCCAGGACAGGGGAGGACTGAAGCTTTCTTT
>-|-|TRBJ2-3|TRBV28
CATRDFTDTQYF
TGTGCCACCAGGGACTTCACAGATACGCAGTATTTT
>-|-|TRBJ2-3|TRBV6-1
CASRVGGDTQYF
TGTGCCAGCAGGGTCGGGGGAGATACGCAGTATTTT
>-|-|TRBJ2-5|TRBV5-6
CASSFAAQETQYF
TGTGCCAGCAGCTTTGCGGCCCAAGAGACCCAGTACTTC
>-|TRBD1|TRBJ1-1|TRBV6-5
CASSPRGTGTAEAFF
TGTGCCAGCAGTCCCCGGGGGACAGGGACCGCTGAAGCTTTCTTT
>-|-|TRBJ2-1|TRBV28
CASSLKQDEQFF
TGTGCCAGCAGCCTCAAACAGGATGAGCAGTTCTTC
>-|TRBD1|TRBJ2-5|TRBV5-1
CASSRTGGGETQYF
TGCGCCAGCAGCAGGACAGGGGGCGGGGAGACCCAGTACTTC
>-|TRBD2|TRBJ2-3|TRBV19
CASSIVAGGISSTDTQYF
TGTGCCAGTAGTATAGTTGCGGGAGGAATTTCTAGCACAGATACGCAGTATTTT
>-|-|TRBJ1-5|TRBV4-1
CASSQEAGQPQHF
TGCGCCAGCAGCCAAGAGGCGGGTCAGCCCCAGCATTTT
>-|-|TRBJ1-2|TRBV6-1
CASSPPGMGYGYTF
TGTGCCAGCAGCCCCCCGGGTATGGGCTATGGCTACACCTTC
>-|-|TRBJ1-1|TRBV28
CASTVLLGRAPEAFF
TGTGCCAGCACCGTCCTCCTCGGGAGGGCCCCTGAAGCTTTCTTT
>-|TRBD1|TRBJ2-1|TRBV7-6
CASSLATGNHNEQFF
TGTGCCAGCAGCTTAGCGACAGGGAATCACAATGAGCAGTTCTTC
>-|-|TRBJ1-2|TRBV28
CASSSLTANYGYTF
TGTGCCAGCAGTTCCCTGACAGCTAACTATGGCTACACCTTC
>once|TRBD2|TRBJ2-1|TRBV4-1
CASSRGLAGVGNEQFF
TGCGCCAGCAGCCGGGGACTAGCGGGAGTGGGTAATGAGCAGTTCTTC